A selection of T cell receptor beta chains follows, all from one sample in a study of response to subunit inactivated influenza vaccine. One entry per CDR3 protein results from TCRdb running MiXCR on the RT-PCR reads. The sample includes approximately 490,000 distinct CDR3 sequences, around 7.7% of them seen just once. Material: PBMCs from blood, obtained about 24 months after vaccination. The receptors shown here come from a man aged 45-69 years who received an inactivated influenza vaccine. The CDR3 runs from the conserved cysteine through the conserved F or W. The order of the fields is V gene, J gene, clone size, D gene, CDR3 DNA, CDR3 protein. The D gene is left open where the match is weak. Clone size is stated in some rows and not others, as once, few, many or a class when expanded.

V gene: TRBV20-1
J gene: TRBJ2-1
clone size: -
D gene: TRBD2
CDR3 DNA: TGCAGTGCTAGAGCCTACAGCCTAGCGGGAGCACTCTCCTACAATGAGCAGTTCTTC
CDR3 protein: CSARAYSLAGALSYNEQFF

V gene: TRBV5-5
J gene: TRBJ2-1
clone size: many
D gene: TRBD1
CDR3 DNA: TGTGCCAGCAGCTCGACAGGGCAGCCCTACAATGAGCAGTTCTTC
CDR3 protein: CASSSTGQPYNEQFF

V gene: TRBV18
J gene: TRBJ1-3
clone size: many
D gene: TRBD1
CDR3 DNA: TGTGCCAGCTCACGGGACAGGGGAAACACCATATATTTT
CDR3 protein: CASSRDRGNTIYF

V gene: TRBV5-1
J gene: TRBJ1-1
clone size: few
D gene: -
CDR3 DNA: TGCGCCAGCAGCTTAAACAGGGAGGTGAACACTGAAGCTTTCTTT
CDR3 protein: CASSLNREVNTEAFF

V gene: TRBV7-6
J gene: TRBJ1-5
clone size: -
D gene: -
CDR3 DNA: TGTGCCAGCAGCTTAGATACAGGAAATCAGCCCCAGCATTTT
CDR3 protein: CASSLDTGNQPQHF

V gene: TRBV29-1
J gene: TRBJ2-7
clone size: -
D gene: -
CDR3 DNA: TGCAGCGCTCGGTCTTCGGGGAAAGCCTACGAGCAGTACTTC
CDR3 protein: CSARSSGKAYEQYF

V gene: TRBV7-2
J gene: TRBJ1-3
clone size: -
D gene: -
CDR3 DNA: TGTGCCAGCAGCTTACGATCCACTACACCAGGAAACACCATATATTTT
CDR3 protein: CASSLRSTTPGNTIYF

V gene: TRBV12-3/TRBV12-4
J gene: TRBJ2-1
clone size: many
D gene: -
CDR3 DNA: TGTGCCAGCAGTCCGACAGAATACAATGAGCAGTTCTTC
CDR3 protein: CASSPTEYNEQFF

V gene: TRBV5-5
J gene: TRBJ1-2
clone size: few
D gene: TRBD1
CDR3 DNA: TGTGCCAGCAGCCTCTTACAGGGGAACTATGGCTACACCTTC
CDR3 protein: CASSLLQGNYGYTF

V gene: TRBV11-2
J gene: TRBJ2-7
clone size: -
D gene: -
CDR3 DNA: TGTGCCAGCAGCTCGTCCCGGGAGCAGTACTTC
CDR3 protein: CASSSSREQYF

V gene: TRBV12-3/TRBV12-4
J gene: TRBJ2-3
clone size: -
D gene: TRBD2
CDR3 DNA: TGTGCCAGCAAAAAGACTAGCGGGGGCCCTACCCAGAATACGCAGTATTTT
CDR3 protein: CASKKTSGGPTQNTQYF

V gene: TRBV6-2/TRBV6-3
J gene: TRBJ1-6
clone size: many
D gene: -
CDR3 DNA: TGTGCCAGCAGAGACCGGGGAGTTTATAATTCACCCCTCCACTTT
CDR3 protein: CASRDRGVYNSPLHF

V gene: TRBV12-3/TRBV12-4
J gene: TRBJ1-2
clone size: few
D gene: -
CDR3 DNA: TGTGCCAGCAGATATACGACACCGCCGGACACCTTC
CDR3 protein: CASRYTTPPDTF

V gene: TRBV2
J gene: TRBJ2-5
clone size: -
D gene: TRBD1
CDR3 DNA: TGTGCCAGCAGGGACAGGGCGGAGACCCAGTACTTC
CDR3 protein: CASRDRAETQYF

V gene: TRBV6-2/TRBV6-3
J gene: TRBJ2-7
clone size: -
D gene: -
CDR3 DNA: TGTGCCAGCAGTTTCGAACGGGGGACAGTGGTCTACGAGCAGTACTTC
CDR3 protein: CASSFERGTVVYEQYF

V gene: TRBV15
J gene: TRBJ2-1
clone size: few
D gene: TRBD2
CDR3 DNA: TGTGCCACCAGCAGAGGGACTAGCTCCTACAATGAGCAGTTCTTC
CDR3 protein: CATSRGTSSYNEQFF

V gene: TRBV10-3
J gene: TRBJ2-1
clone size: many
D gene: TRBD2
CDR3 DNA: TGTGCCATCAGGGGGACTAGCGGACACAAAGAGCAGTTCTTC
CDR3 protein: CAIRGTSGHKEQFF

V gene: TRBV20-1
J gene: TRBJ2-1
clone size: many
D gene: -
CDR3 DNA: TGCAGTGCTAGAGATAGGAGGATCACCACCTCCTACAATGAGCAGTTCTTC
CDR3 protein: CSARDRRITTSYNEQFF

V gene: TRBV5-5
J gene: TRBJ1-5
clone size: -
D gene: TRBD1
CDR3 DNA: TGTGCCAGCAGCGGGACAGGGGCCGCCAATCAGCCCCAGCATTTT
CDR3 protein: CASSGTGAANQPQHF

V gene: TRBV6-5
J gene: TRBJ1-4
clone size: few
D gene: -
CDR3 DNA: TGTGCCAGCAGTTATGTCCAGGGGAATGAAAAACTGTTTTTT
CDR3 protein: CASSYVQGNEKLFF

V gene: TRBV7-2
J gene: TRBJ2-1
clone size: -
D gene: -
CDR3 DNA: TGTGCCAGCAGCTTAGGGGACTTTATCAATGAGCAGTTCTTC
CDR3 protein: CASSLGDFINEQFF

V gene: TRBV7-2
J gene: TRBJ2-7
clone size: many
D gene: TRBD1
CDR3 DNA: TGTGCCAGCAGCTTAAGTGGACAGGGACTGAACGAGCAGTACTTC
CDR3 protein: CASSLSGQGLNEQYF

V gene: TRBV20-1
J gene: TRBJ2-7
clone size: few
D gene: TRBD1
CDR3 DNA: TGCAGTGTCTTGACAGGGTCTGTCTCCGAGCAGTACTTC
CDR3 protein: CSVLTGSVSEQYF

V gene: TRBV5-1
J gene: TRBJ2-3
clone size: -
D gene: -
CDR3 DNA: TGCGCCAGCTGCACCTGGGGCAGCACAGATACGCAGTATTTT
CDR3 protein: CASCTWGSTDTQYF

V gene: TRBV27
J gene: TRBJ2-7
clone size: few
D gene: -
CDR3 DNA: TGTGCCAGCAGTTTAAGGGCGCTATCCTACGAGCAGTACTTC
CDR3 protein: CASSLRALSYEQYF

V gene: TRBV20-1
J gene: TRBJ1-1
clone size: few
D gene: -
CDR3 DNA: TGCAGTGCTGGGGGGCAGTTGAACACTGAAGCTTTCTTT
CDR3 protein: CSAGGQLNTEAFF

V gene: TRBV14
J gene: TRBJ1-6
clone size: -
D gene: -
CDR3 DNA: TGTGCCAGCAGCCAAGAACAAGGGTATAATTCACCCCTCCACTTT
CDR3 protein: CASSQEQGYNSPLHF

V gene: TRBV20-1
J gene: TRBJ2-3
clone size: -
D gene: -
CDR3 DNA: TGCAGTGCTAGAGGGATCGGGCGACCGGGCACAGATACGCAGTATTTT
CDR3 protein: CSARGIGRPGTDTQYF

V gene: TRBV10-3
J gene: TRBJ1-5
clone size: many
D gene: -
CDR3 DNA: TGTGCCATCAGTGACAGGGATGGACAGCCCCAGCATTTT
CDR3 protein: CAISDRDGQPQHF

V gene: TRBV9
J gene: TRBJ2-1
clone size: few
D gene: -
CDR3 DNA: TGTGCCAGCAGCGTAGAAGGGCGGAATGAGCAGTTCTTC
CDR3 protein: CASSVEGRNEQFF

V gene: TRBV27
J gene: TRBJ1-1
clone size: -
D gene: TRBD1
CDR3 DNA: TGTGCCAGCAGTCACCGACAGGGTGAAGCTTTCTTT
CDR3 protein: CASSHRQGEAFF

V gene: TRBV29-1
J gene: TRBJ2-1
clone size: few
D gene: TRBD2
CDR3 DNA: TGCAGCGTTCTGGGACTAGCAGGCGATGAGCAGTTCTTC
CDR3 protein: CSVLGLAGDEQFF

V gene: TRBV6-6
J gene: TRBJ2-1
clone size: -
D gene: -
CDR3 DNA: TGTGCCAGCAGTTCCAGGGCTGGGGAGCAGTTCTTC
CDR3 protein: CASSSRAGEQFF

V gene: TRBV5-1
J gene: TRBJ2-3
clone size: few
D gene: TRBD2
CDR3 DNA: TGCGCCAGCAGCTTGGAGCCTAGCGGGGGGGGACGTCATACGCAGTATTTT
CDR3 protein: CASSLEPSGGGRHTQYF

V gene: TRBV12-3/TRBV12-4
J gene: TRBJ2-3
clone size: many
D gene: TRBD2
CDR3 DNA: TGTGCCAGCAGTTTAACTAGCGGGAGTCCAGATACGCAGTATTTT
CDR3 protein: CASSLTSGSPDTQYF

V gene: TRBV7-7
J gene: TRBJ2-1
clone size: -
D gene: -
CDR3 DNA: TGTGCCAGCAGCGCCGACAGACACAATGAGCAGTTCTTC
CDR3 protein: CASSADRHNEQFF

V gene: TRBV20-1
J gene: TRBJ2-1
clone size: many
D gene: -
CDR3 DNA: TGCAGTGCTAGAGATGGGCGGGGCTACAATGAGCAGTTCTTC
CDR3 protein: CSARDGRGYNEQFF

V gene: TRBV18
J gene: TRBJ2-3
clone size: few
D gene: -
CDR3 DNA: TGTGCCAGCTCACCAAGAACAGCCGAGACAGATACGCAGTATTTT
CDR3 protein: CASSPRTAETDTQYF

V gene: TRBV3-1
J gene: TRBJ2-7
clone size: -
D gene: TRBD2
CDR3 DNA: TGTGCCAGCAGCCGAAAGGGACTAGCGGGACCTTACGAGCAGTACTTC
CDR3 protein: CASSRKGLAGPYEQYF

V gene: TRBV20-1
J gene: TRBJ2-7
clone size: many
D gene: TRBD1
CDR3 DNA: TGCAGTGCTAGACCTCCGACAGGGGGCGAGCAGTACTTC
CDR3 protein: CSARPPTGGEQYF

V gene: TRBV7-6
J gene: TRBJ1-1
clone size: few
D gene: -
CDR3 DNA: TGTGCCAGCAGCCGCCCGGGGGCGAGCACTGAAGCTTTCTTT
CDR3 protein: CASSRPGASTEAFF

V gene: TRBV6-2/TRBV6-3
J gene: TRBJ1-5
clone size: -
D gene: TRBD1
CDR3 DNA: TGTGCCAGCAGAGCCGGGACAGGGGGCCATCAGCCCCAGCATTTT
CDR3 protein: CASRAGTGGHQPQHF

V gene: TRBV4-1
J gene: TRBJ2-3
clone size: -
D gene: TRBD1
CDR3 DNA: TGCGCCAGCAGCCCGTGGGACAGGGGTGGAACAGATACGCAGTATTTT
CDR3 protein: CASSPWDRGGTDTQYF

V gene: TRBV4-1
J gene: TRBJ1-5
clone size: -
D gene: -
CDR3 DNA: TGCGCCAGCAGCCAAGGGTCACAGCTAACGGATAATCAGCCCCAGCATTTT
CDR3 protein: CASSQGSQLTDNQPQHF

V gene: TRBV12-3/TRBV12-4
J gene: TRBJ1-4
clone size: few
D gene: -
CDR3 DNA: TGTGCCAGCACCTCGGGACCGTTCGAAAAACTGTTTTTT
CDR3 protein: CASTSGPFEKLFF

V gene: TRBV7-9
J gene: TRBJ1-2
clone size: few
D gene: -
CDR3 DNA: TGTGCCAGCAGCTTAGATTCAGGACCGGACACCTTC
CDR3 protein: CASSLDSGPDTF